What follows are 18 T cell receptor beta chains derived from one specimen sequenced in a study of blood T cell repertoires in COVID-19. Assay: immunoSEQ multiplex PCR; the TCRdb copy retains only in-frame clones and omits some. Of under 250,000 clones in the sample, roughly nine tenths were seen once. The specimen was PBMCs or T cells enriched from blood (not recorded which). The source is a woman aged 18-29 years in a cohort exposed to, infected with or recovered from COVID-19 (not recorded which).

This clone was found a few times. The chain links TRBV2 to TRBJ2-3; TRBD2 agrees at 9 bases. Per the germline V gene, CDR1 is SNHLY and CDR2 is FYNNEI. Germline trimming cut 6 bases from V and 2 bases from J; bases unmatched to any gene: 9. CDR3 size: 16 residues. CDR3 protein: CASRMAGGRDTDTQYF. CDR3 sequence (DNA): TGTGCCAGCAGAATGGCGGGAGGGCGTGACACAGATACGCAGTATTTT. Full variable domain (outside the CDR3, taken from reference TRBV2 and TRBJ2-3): EPEVTQTPSHQVTQMGQEVILRCVPISNHLYFYWYRQILGQKVEFLVSFYNNEISEKSEIFDDQFSVERPDGSNFTLKIRSTKLEDSAMYFCASRMAGGRDTDTQYFGPGTRLTVL.

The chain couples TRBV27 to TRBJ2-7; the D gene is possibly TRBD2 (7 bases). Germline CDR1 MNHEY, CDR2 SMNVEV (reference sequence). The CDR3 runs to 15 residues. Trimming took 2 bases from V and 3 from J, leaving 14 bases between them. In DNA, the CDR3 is TGTGCCAGCAGTTTAAGGGGGGGCAGAGTCTACGAGCAGTACTTC. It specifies CASSLRGGRVYEQYF.

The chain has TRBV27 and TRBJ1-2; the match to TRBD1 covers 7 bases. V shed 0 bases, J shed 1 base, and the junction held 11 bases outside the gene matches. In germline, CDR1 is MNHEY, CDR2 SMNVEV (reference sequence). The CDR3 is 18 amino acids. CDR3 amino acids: CASSLSGVGDSFNYGYTF. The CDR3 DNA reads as TGTGCCAGCAGTTTATCAGGCGTGGGGGACAGCTTTAACTATGGCTACACCTTC.

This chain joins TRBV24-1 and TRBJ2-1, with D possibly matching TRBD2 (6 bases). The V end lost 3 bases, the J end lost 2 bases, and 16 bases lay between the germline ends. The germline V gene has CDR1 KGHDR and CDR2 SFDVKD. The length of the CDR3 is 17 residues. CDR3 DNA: TGTGCCACCAGTGATCCGGACGGTCGCGGGACCTACAATGAGCAGTTCTTC. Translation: CATSDPDGRGTYNEQFF.

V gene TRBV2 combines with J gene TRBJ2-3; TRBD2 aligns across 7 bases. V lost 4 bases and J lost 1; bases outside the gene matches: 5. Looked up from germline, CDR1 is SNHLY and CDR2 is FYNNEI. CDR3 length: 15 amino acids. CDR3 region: CASSVLRGGTDTQYF. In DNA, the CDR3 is TGTGCCAGCAGTGTGTTACGGGGGGGCACAGATACGCAGTATTTT.

The CDR3 DNA follows: TGTGCCAGCAGCAGACTAGCGGGAAGAGCCGAGCAGTACTTC. It encodes CASSRLAGRAEQYF. The chain joins TRBV27 to TRBJ2-7; 11 nucleotides match TRBD2. J lost 6 bases, V lost 6 bases, and 7 bases had no gene match. This CDR3 is 14 amino acids long. The germline gives CDR1 MNHEY, CDR2 SMNVEV (reference sequence).

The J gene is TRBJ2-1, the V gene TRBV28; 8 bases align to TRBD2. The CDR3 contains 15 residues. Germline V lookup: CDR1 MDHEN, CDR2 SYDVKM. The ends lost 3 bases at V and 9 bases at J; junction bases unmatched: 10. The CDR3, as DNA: TGTGCCAGCAGTTTGGCCGGGAGGGCCGGCAGTGAGCAGTTCTTC. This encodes CASSLAGRAGSEQFF.

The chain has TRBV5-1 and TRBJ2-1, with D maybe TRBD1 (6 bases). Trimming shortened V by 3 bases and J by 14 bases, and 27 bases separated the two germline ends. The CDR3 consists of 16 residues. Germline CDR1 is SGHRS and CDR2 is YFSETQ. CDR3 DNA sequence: TGCGCCAGCAGCTCTGGATCGGGGACACACACCGACCAGGAGTTCTTC. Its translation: CASSSGSGTHTDQEFF. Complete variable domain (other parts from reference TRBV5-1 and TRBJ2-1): KAGVTQTPRYLIKTRGQQVTLSCSPISGHRSVSWYQQTPGQGLQFLFEYFSETQRNKGNFPGRFSGRQFSNSRSEMNVSTLELGDSALYLCASSSGSGTHTDQEFFGPGTRLTVL.

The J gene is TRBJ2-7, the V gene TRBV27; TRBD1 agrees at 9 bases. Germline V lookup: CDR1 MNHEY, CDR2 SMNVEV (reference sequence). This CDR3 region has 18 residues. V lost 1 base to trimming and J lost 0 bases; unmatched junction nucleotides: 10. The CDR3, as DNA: TGTGCCAGCAGTTTATGGTCCCCCCGGGACAGGGCCTCCTACGAGCAGTACTTC. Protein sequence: CASSLWSPRDRASYEQYF.

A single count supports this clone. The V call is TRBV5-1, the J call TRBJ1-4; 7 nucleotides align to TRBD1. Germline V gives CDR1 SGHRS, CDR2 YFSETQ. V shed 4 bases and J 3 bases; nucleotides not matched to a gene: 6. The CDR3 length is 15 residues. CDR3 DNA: TGCGCCAGCAGCGTCGGACAGGATTCTAATGAAAAACTGTTTTTT. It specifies CASSVGQDSNEKLFF.

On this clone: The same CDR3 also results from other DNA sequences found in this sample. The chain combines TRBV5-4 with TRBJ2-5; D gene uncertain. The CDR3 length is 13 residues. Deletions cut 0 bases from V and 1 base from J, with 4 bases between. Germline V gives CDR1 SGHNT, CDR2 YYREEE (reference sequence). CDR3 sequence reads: CASSLDSQETQYF. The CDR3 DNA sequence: TGTGCCAGCAGCTTGGACAGCCAAGAGACCCAGTACTTC.

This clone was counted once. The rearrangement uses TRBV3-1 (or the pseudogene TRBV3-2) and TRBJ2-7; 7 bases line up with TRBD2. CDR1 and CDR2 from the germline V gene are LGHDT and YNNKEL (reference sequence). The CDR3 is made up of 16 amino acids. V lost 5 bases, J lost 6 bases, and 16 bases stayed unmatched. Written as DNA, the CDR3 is TGTGCCAGCAGCTACCCCTCGGGGGGTGCCCCGGTCGAGCAGTACTTC. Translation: CASSYPSGGAPVEQYF.

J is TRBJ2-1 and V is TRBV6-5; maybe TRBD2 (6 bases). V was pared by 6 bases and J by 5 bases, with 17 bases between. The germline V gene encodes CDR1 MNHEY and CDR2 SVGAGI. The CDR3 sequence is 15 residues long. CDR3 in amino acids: CASRPGGGGNNEQFF. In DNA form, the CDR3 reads TGTGCCAGCAGACCTGGGGGAGGAGGCAACAATGAGCAGTTCTTC.

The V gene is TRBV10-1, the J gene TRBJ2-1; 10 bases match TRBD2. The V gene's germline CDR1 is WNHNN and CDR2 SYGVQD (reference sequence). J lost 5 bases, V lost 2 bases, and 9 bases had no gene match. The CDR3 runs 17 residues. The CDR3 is CASSEDLAGDPHNEQFF. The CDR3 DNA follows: TGCGCCAGCAGTGAGGACCTAGCGGGGGACCCTCACAATGAGCAGTTCTTC.

The CDR3 DNA sequence: TGTGCCAGTATGGTTAGCGGGTGGTCCTATAATTCACCCCTCCACTTT. This translates into CASMVSGWSYNSPLHF. This rearrangement joins TRBV19 to TRBJ1-6; D gene uncertain. V was shortened by 7 bases and J by 1 base, with 14 bases between the two germline ends. The CDR3 runs to 16 residues. The germline gives CDR1 LNHDA, CDR2 SQIVND (reference sequence).

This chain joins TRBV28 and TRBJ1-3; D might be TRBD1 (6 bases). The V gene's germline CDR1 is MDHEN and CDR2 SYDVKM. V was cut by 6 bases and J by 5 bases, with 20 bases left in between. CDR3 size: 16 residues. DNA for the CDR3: TGTGCCAGCAGCGTAGAGGGGGGGGCGCGGCGAAACACCATATATTTT. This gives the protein CASSVEGGARRNTIYF. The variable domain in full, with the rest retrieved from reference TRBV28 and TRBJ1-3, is DVKVTQSSRYLVKRTGEKVFLECVQDMDHENMFWYRQDPGLGLRLIYFSYDVKMKEKGDIPEGYSVSREKKERFSLILESASTNQTSMYLCASSVEGGARRNTIYFGEGSWLTVV.

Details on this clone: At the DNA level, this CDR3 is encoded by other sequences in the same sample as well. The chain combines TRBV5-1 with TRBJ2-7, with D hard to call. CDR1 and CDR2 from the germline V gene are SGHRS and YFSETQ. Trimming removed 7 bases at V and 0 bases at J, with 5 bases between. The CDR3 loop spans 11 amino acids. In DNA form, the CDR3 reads TGCGCCAGCTCCAGCTCCTACGAGCAGTACTTC. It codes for CASSSSYEQYF.

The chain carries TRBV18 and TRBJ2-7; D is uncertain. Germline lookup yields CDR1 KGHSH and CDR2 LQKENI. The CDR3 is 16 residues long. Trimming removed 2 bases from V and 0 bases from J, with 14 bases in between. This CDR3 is CASSPNLAESSYEQYF. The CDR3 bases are TGTGCCAGCTCACCAAACTTAGCAGAGAGCTCCTACGAGCAGTACTTC.